These 23 T cell receptor beta chains share one sample of origin, sequenced in a study of STAT5B mutations in CD4+ large granular lymphocyte leukemia. Produced via immunoSEQ multiplex PCR; TCRdb's table is partial and in-frame only. This table has about 22,000 clones, 82% appearing once. Source material: CD4+ T cells from blood buffy coats. The receptors were sampled from a human donor in good health.

V gene TRBV19 combines with J gene TRBJ2-7, with D perhaps TRBD1 (6 bases). CDR3 length: 14 residues. Germline CDR1 is LNHDA and CDR2 is SQIVND (reference sequence). V was trimmed by 4 bases and J by 4 bases, leaving 14 bases between them. The CDR3 DNA reads TGTGCCAGTAGTAAAAGAGGGGGAGCTTACGAGCAGTACTTC. Translating it yields CASSKRGGAYEQYF.

This clone turned up a few times. The chain links TRBV18 to TRBJ1-5; D uncertain. V dropped 2 bases and J dropped 0 bases, with 8 bases sitting between them. This CDR3 has 15 residues. The V gene's germline CDR1 is KGHSH and CDR2 LQKENI. The chain's CDR3 is CASSPSSGSNQPQHF. For the CDR3, the DNA is TGTGCCAGCTCACCATCATCAGGTAGCAATCAGCCCCAGCATTTT. Full variable domain (remainder filled in from reference TRBV18 and TRBJ1-5): NAGVMQNPRHLVRRRGQEARLRCSPMKGHSHVYWYRQLPEEGLKFMVYLQKENIIDESGMPKERFSAEFPKEGPSILRIQQVVRGDSAAYFCASSPSSGSNQPQHFGDGTRLSIL.

J is TRBJ1-2 and V is TRBV9; 7 bases align to TRBD1. Unmatched junction bases numbered 5, after V lost 0 bases and J lost 3 bases. CDR1 and CDR2 from the germline V gene are SGDLS and YYNGEE. The CDR3 runs to 15 residues. In DNA, the CDR3 is TGTGCCAGCAGCGTAGAGGCAGGGGGATACTATGGCTACACCTTC. This codes for CASSVEAGGYYGYTF.

The chain links TRBV5-1 to TRBJ2-5; 13 nucleotides agree with TRBD2. Germline CDR1 is SGHRS and CDR2 is YFSETQ. The trim removed 4 bases at V and 5 bases at J, leaving 8 bases unmatched. This CDR3 contains 16 residues. The CDR3 is CASSPTSGRAFETQYF. The CDR3 DNA sequence: TGCGCCAGCAGCCCTACTAGCGGGAGGGCCTTTGAGACCCAGTACTTC.

The V call is TRBV7-3, the J call TRBJ2-1; TRBD2 is a possible D gene (5 bases). V lost 5 bases to trimming and J lost 0 bases, with 14 bases between them. Germline CDR1 reads SGHTA; CDR2 reads FQGTGA. This CDR3 has 16 residues. In DNA form, the CDR3 reads TGTGCCAGCAGCCCCGATGGGAGTGGCTCCTACAATGAGCAGTTCTTC. This gives the protein CASSPDGSGSYNEQFF.

The genes are TRBV28 and TRBJ2-3; tentatively, D is TRBD2 (6 bases). V gave up 10 bases and J gave up 3 bases, with 17 bases separating them. The CDR3 loop spans 14 amino acids. Germline V gene sequence: CDR1 MDHEN, CDR2 SYDVKM. CDR3 loop: CAIKRDWKTDTQYF. The CDR3 nucleotides read TGTGCCATCAAGAGGGACTGGAAGACAGATACGCAGTATTTT.

This clone was observed a single time. The CDR3 DNA sequence: TGTGCCTGGACCGGAAAGGGGGGAGGCGGGAAAATGAGGGGGCAGTTCTTC. It translates to CAWTGKGGGGKMRGQFF. V is TRBV30 and J is TRBJ2-1; D is tentatively TRBD1 or TRBD2 (6 bases each). Trimming left V 4 bases short and J 12 bases short, with 31 bases between. CDR3 length: 17 amino acids. Looked up from germline, CDR1 is GTSNPN and CDR2 is SVGIG (reference sequence).

The J gene is TRBJ2-7, the V gene TRBV7-9, with 10 bases that match TRBD1. The CDR3 covers 15 residues. J was trimmed by 4 bases and V by 3 bases; bases with no gene match: 6. The germline gives CDR1 SEHNR, CDR2 FQNEAQ (reference sequence). The CDR3 DNA follows: TGTGCCAGCAGCTTTACGGGACAGGGGACGTACGAGCAGTACTTC. Encoded protein: CASSFTGQGTYEQYF. The full variable domain, with the rest looked up from reference TRBV7-9 and TRBJ2-7, is DTGVSQNPRHKITKRGQNVTFRCDPISEHNRLYWYRQTLGQGPEFLTYFQNEAQLEKSRLLSDRFSAERPKGSFSTLEIQRTEQGDSAMYLCASSFTGQGTYEQYFGPGTRLTVT.

This rearrangement joins TRBV2 to TRBJ2-6; D remains ambiguous. V lost 3 bases and J 0 bases, leaving 3 bases between the germline ends. CDR3 length: 14 amino acids. CDR1 is SNHLY, CDR2 FYNNEI, per germline. The DNA of the CDR3 is TGTGCCAGCAGTGAGAGCTCTGGGGCCAACGTCCTGACTTTC. Its translation: CASSESSGANVLTF.

The chain links TRBV5-1 to TRBJ2-7; 7 positions match TRBD1. CDR3 size: 14 residues. The V gene end was trimmed by 4 bases and the J gene end by 1 base; junction bases not matched to a gene: 5. In germline, CDR1 is SGHRS, CDR2 YFSETQ. In nucleotides, the CDR3 is TGCGCCAGCAGCCTAGGGACAGATTCCTACGAGCAGTACTTC. It specifies CASSLGTDSYEQYF. Full variable domain (outside the CDR3, taken from reference TRBV5-1 and TRBJ2-7): KAGVTQTPRYLIKTRGQQVTLSCSPISGHRSVSWYQQTPGQGLQFLFEYFSETQRNKGNFPGRFSGRQFSNSRSEMNVSTLELGDSALYLCASSLGTDSYEQYFGPGTRLTVT.

The chain links TRBV5-4 to TRBJ1-2; possibly TRBD1 for D (5 bases). V was trimmed by 1 base and J by 8 bases, leaving 24 bases between them. The CDR3 spans 17 residues. Germline V gene data show CDR1 as SGHNT and CDR2 as YYREEE (reference sequence). CDR3 nucleotides: TGTGCCAGCAGCTTGAAGCAGGGCCCGAACACGCATGGGGGCTACACCTTC. As protein: CASSLKQGPNTHGGYTF.

The gene calls are TRBV5-1 and TRBJ2-7; D ambiguous. Trimming cost V 3 bases and J 7 bases, with 17 bases left between them. CDR1 SGHRS and CDR2 YFSETQ come from the germline V gene. This CDR3 comprises 14 residues. The CDR3 is CASSSGPAAGEQYF. CDR3 DNA sequence: TGCGCCAGCAGCTCCGGACCAGCCGCCGGGGAGCAGTACTTC.

The rearrangement uses TRBV25-1 and TRBJ2-3; D unresolved. CDR3 length: 16 amino acids. The germline V gene has CDR1 MGHDK and CDR2 SYGVNS. V lost 5 bases and J lost 4, with 19 bases in between. CDR3 sequence: CASSPAYKSSADTQYF. The CDR3 DNA follows: TGTGCCAGCAGTCCAGCCTATAAATCGAGCGCAGATACGCAGTATTTT.

The V gene is TRBV7-2, the J gene TRBJ2-3, with 8 bases that match TRBD2. Germline CDR1 and CDR2: SGHTA and FQGNSA. The J segment lost 3 bases and the V segment lost 5 bases, leaving 10 bases of the junction unmatched. The CDR3 consists of 16 residues. The DNA for the CDR3 is TGTGCCAGCAGCGCTACTAGCGGCCGAGGGACAGATACGCAGTATTTT. It encodes CASSATSGRGTDTQYF.

The genes are TRBV9 and TRBJ2-7; D may be TRBD1 (5 bases). Germline V lookup: CDR1 SGDLS, CDR2 YYNGEE. The CDR3 has 13 amino acids. Trimming pared 3 bases from V and 5 bases from J, leaving 12 bases between. The chain's CDR3 is CASSEGPRHEQYF. The CDR3 region has the DNA TGTGCCAGCAGCGAGGGGCCCCGCCACGAGCAGTACTTC.

This rearrangement joins TRBV10-3 to TRBJ1-2; 7 nucleotides line up with TRBD1. V lost 3 bases to trimming and J lost 6 bases; unmatched junction nucleotides: 4. Germline V gene data show CDR1 as ENHRY and CDR2 as SYGVKD. The length of the CDR3 is 13 residues. The CDR3 loop is CAISEDRDNGYTF. CDR3 sequence (DNA): TGTGCCATCAGTGAAGACAGGGATAATGGCTACACCTTC.

CDR3 in amino acids: CASSPPSMNTEAFF. The CDR3 DNA reads TGTGCCAGCAGCCCGCCCAGCATGAACACTGAAGCTTTCTTT. V is TRBV28 and J is TRBJ1-1; D not certain. Per germline, CDR1 MDHEN and CDR2 SYDVKM. The CDR3 totals 14 residues. V shed 6 bases and J shed 0 bases, with 11 bases lying between them.

This clone was seen a single time. This rearrangement joins TRBV28 to TRBJ2-5, with D possibly being TRBD1 (6 bases). This CDR3 is built from 14 residues. Looked up from germline, CDR1 is MDHEN and CDR2 is SYDVKM. V shed 6 bases and J shed 3 bases, with 14 bases lying between them. The CDR3 nucleotides are TGTGCCAGCAGCCTAAGGAACAGGGAAGAGACCCAGTACTTC. Protein product: CASSLRNREETQYF.

J is TRBJ2-7 and V is TRBV7-2; 11 nucleotides agree with TRBD1. Trimming at V came to 5 bases and at J to 7 bases, leaving 7 bases not matched to a gene. Germline CDR1 is SGHTA and CDR2 is FQGNSA. The CDR3 is 14 amino acids. CDR3 DNA: TGTGCCAGCAGCCCGGACAGGGGGCCGAGAGAGCAGTACTTC. Its translation: CASSPDRGPREQYF.

The CDR3 DNA follows: TGTGCCAGCAGGGACTTAGATGGAGGGCCCACTGAAGCTTTCTTT. This gives the protein CASRDLDGGPTEAFF. The rearrangement joins TRBV6-5 to TRBJ1-1; D is unresolved. The CDR3 runs to 15 residues. Per the germline V gene, CDR1 is MNHEY and CDR2 is SVGAGI. The V end lost 6 bases, the J end lost 4 bases, and 18 bases lay between the germline ends.

The chain couples TRBV4-3 to TRBJ2-7; 11 nucleotides match TRBD2. Germline loops: CDR1 LGHNA, CDR2 YSLEER. V gave up 3 bases and J gave up 5 bases; unmatched junction bases: 15. The CDR3 loop spans 18 amino acids. The CDR3 loop is CASSHRWTSGPRGDEQYF. CDR3 DNA: TGCGCCAGCAGCCACCGCTGGACTAGCGGGCCGAGGGGCGACGAGCAGTACTTC.

A remark on this clone: A junction end diverges from the germline sequence, so it may reflect a read error. The sample has other DNA sequences that encode this CDR3 too. The V gene is TRBV29-1, the J gene TRBJ2-1; the D is unclear. The germline gives CDR1 SQVTM, CDR2 ANQGSEA. This CDR3 is 14 amino acids long. CDR3 coding DNA: TGCAGCGTTGAGACGGAAGAGTCCTATAATGAGCAGTTCTTC. It yields the protein CSVETEESYNEQFF.

V is TRBV4-3 and J is TRBJ2-2; D possibly corresponds to TRBD1 (6 bases). The germline gives CDR1 LGHNA, CDR2 YSLEER. The CDR3 contains 13 residues. V dropped 2 bases and J dropped 6 bases, with 7 bases sitting between them. The CDR3 is CASSQQGPGELFF. The CDR3 DNA reads as TGCGCCAGCAGCCAACAGGGGCCCGGGGAGCTGTTTTTT.